Given below is one T cell receptor beta chain in context. Its cognate antigen is unknown. Only in-frame clones appear in the TCRdb table, and some are missing; sequencing was by immunoSEQ multiplex PCR. The data show 12,000 to 15,000 clones, approximately 88% seen once. These data originate in a study of early stage breast cancer tumors. Per the germline V gene, CDR1 is SGHVS and CDR2 is FQNEAQ. The CDR3 totals 18 residues. V was clipped by 5 bases and J by 4 bases; unmatched bases: 15. Notes on the study in general: Enriched TCRB sequences shared across patients were mostly commonly generated sequences.

Sample: normal breast tissue next to the tumor. The TCR was taken from a person in their thirties with breast cancer. The chain couples TRBV7-8 to TRBJ2-1, with 9 bases matching TRBD2. As DNA, the CDR3 is TGTGCCAGCAGCCCACTCTACCTAGCTAGCGGGGATTACAATGAGCAGTTCTTC. Residues: CASSPLYLASGDYNEQFF.